A single sample gave rise to the 27 T cell receptor beta chains below, sequenced in a study of T cells in women clearing cervical HPV infection (dated by TCRdb to 2017 to 2018). The method was the immunoSEQ multiplex PCR assay. TCRdb retrieved this table from immuneACCESS and kept in-frame rearrangements only. Not all clones are present; in checked studies, unresolved V genes account for under half, and no reason is known for the remainder. The sample's table lists a count of roughly 24,000 clones. 4% to 5.5% of the sample is held by the ten biggest clonotypes. Sequencing was carried out using blood buffy coat. The receptors originated from a woman between 18 and 69 years old with a cervical HPV16 infection that either progressed to CIN3+ or cleared (not recorded which).

As regards this clone: With the read ending 3 residues before the CDR3 end, the germline J gene is used to fill in that end. The rearrangement uses TRBV29-1 and TRBJ2-2, with D possibly TRBD2 on 6 matching bases. This CDR3 has 12 amino acids. Germline V gene sequence: CDR1 SQVTM, CDR2 ANQGSEA. The DNA read from the CDR3 is TGCAGCGTCCAGGGAGGTCATGAAAAG. Its translation is CSVQGGHEK. The CDR3 as a whole reads CSVQGGHEKLFF.

Regarding this clone: The CDR3 end lies 3 residues beyond the end of the read and is filled in from the germline J gene. The gene calls are TRBV28 and TRBJ1-5; D may be TRBD1 (5 bases). This CDR3 is built from 19 residues. V was trimmed by 6 bases and J by 0 bases, leaving 24 bases between them. Germline CDR1 MDHEN, CDR2 SYDVKM. CDR3 sequence reads: CASSTGPLADPYSNQPQHF. The covered CDR3 bases are TGTGCCAGCAGCACAGGTCCTTTAGCGGATCCGTATAGCAATCAGCCC.

With respect to this clone: The read ends 3 residues before the CDR3 terminus; that terminus is restored from the germline J gene. The chain has TRBV2 and TRBJ1-2; the D is unclear. Germline V gene lookup returns CDR1 SNHLY and CDR2 FYNNEI. The CDR3 contains 14 residues. V lost 2 bases, J lost 4 bases, and 11 bases lay in between. CDR3 sequence reads: CASSERELFYGYTF. CDR3 DNA, as far as it was read: TGTGCCAGCAGTGAACGTGAACTCTTCTATGGC. The full variable domain, in which reference TRBV2 and TRBJ1-2 provide the parts outside the CDR3, is EPEVTQTPSHQVTQMGQEVILRCVPISNHLYFYWYRQILGQKVEFLVSFYNNEISEKSEIFDDQFSVERPDGSNFTLKIRSTKLEDSAMYFCASSERELFYGYTFGSGTRLTVV.

Worth noting for this clone: The CDR3 goes on 3 residues after the read ends, and that part is filled in from the germline J gene. The chain has TRBV19 and TRBJ2-7; possibly TRBD1 for D (5 bases). Germline V gene sequence: CDR1 LNHDA, CDR2 SQIVND (reference sequence). Trimming pared 6 bases from V and 1 base from J, leaving 13 bases between. CDR3 length: 14 residues. Here the CDR3 reads CASRGTDSSYEQYF. The DNA read from the CDR3 is TGTGCCAGTAGGGGAACAGACAGTTCCTACGAG.

In the case of this clone: The read finishes 3 residues shy of the CDR3 end, and the germline J gene is used to complete it. This chain joins TRBV7-6 and TRBJ2-3; 7 positions agree with TRBD1. The V gene's germline CDR1 is SGHVS and CDR2 FNYEAQ. This CDR3 is 15 amino acids long. V lost 4 bases, J lost 2 bases, and 6 bases stayed unmatched. Partial CDR3 DNA: TGTGCCAGCAGCTCGTCGACAGGGCACACAGATACG. The encoded protein is CASSSSTGHTDT. The CDR3 in its entirety is CASSSSTGHTDTQYF.

For this clone: The sequence runs out 3 residues before the end of the CDR3; the remainder is reconstructed from the germline J gene. The chain is built from TRBV5-1 and TRBJ2-2; D call uncertain. This CDR3 contains 15 residues. Germline CDR1 and CDR2: SGHRS and YFSETQ. Trimming removed 0 bases at V and 2 bases at J, with 8 bases between. The chain's CDR3 is CASSLGLRNTGELFF. The sequenced CDR3 bases are TGCGCCAGCAGCTTGGGTCTCAGAAACACCGGGGAG.

A word on this clone: The read stops 3 residues short of the end of the CDR3; the missing end is completed from the germline J gene. V usage is TRBV7-9 and J usage is TRBJ1-2; D unresolved. Germline V gene lookup returns CDR1 SEHNR and CDR2 FQNEAQ (reference sequence). The CDR3 sequence is 13 residues long. V lost 6 bases to trimming and J lost 7 bases, with 15 bases between them. Partial CDR3 DNA: TGTGCCAGCAGGCCCCCCGGAGACTGTGGC. Its translation: CASRPPGDCG. The whole CDR3 reads CASRPPGDCGYTF.

To note about this clone: The missing CDR3 end, 3 residues past where the read stops, is filled in from the germline J gene. The J gene is TRBJ2-3, the V gene TRBV5-1, with 13 positions matching TRBD2. Germline loops: CDR1 SGHRS, CDR2 YFSETQ. Trimming cost V 3 bases and J 7 bases; bases outside gene matches: 5. The CDR3 is made up of 15 amino acids. The DNA read from the CDR3 is TGCGCCAGCAGCTCGCTGACTAGCGGGGGGAATACG. Amino acids: CASSSLTSGGNT. The full-length CDR3 reads as CASSSLTSGGNTQYF.

In regard to this clone: The read terminates 3 residues ahead of where the CDR3 ends, so the germline J gene completes it. The rearrangement joins TRBV10-3 to TRBJ2-5, with 8 positions matching TRBD2. V shed 3 bases, J shed 5 bases, and the junction held 11 bases outside the gene matches. CDR1 and CDR2 (germline): ENHRY, SYGVKD. The CDR3 length is 16 residues. Incomplete CDR3 DNA: TGTGCCATCAGTGAACTGAGTGGCGGGGGGCGGGAGACC. This sequence encodes CAISELSGGGRET. The whole CDR3 is CAISELSGGGRETQYF.

In the case of this clone: The read gets to within 3 residues of the CDR3 end, and the germline J gene fills in the rest. The genes are TRBV19 and TRBJ2-5; D gene unclear. Germline CDR1 reads LNHDA; CDR2 reads SQIVND (reference sequence). V lost 4 bases and J lost 0, with 9 bases in between. The CDR3 spans 14 residues. CDR3 amino acids: CASSRASYQETQYF. The CDR3 DNA, read in part, is TGTGCCAGTAGTAGGGCCAGTTACCAAGAGACC.

With regard to this clone: The missing CDR3 end, 3 residues past where the read stops, is filled in from the germline J gene. V and J are TRBV30 and TRBJ2-7, with 7 bases aligning to TRBD1. Germline V gene data show CDR1 as GTSNPN and CDR2 as SVGIG (reference sequence). Losses at the gene ends were 5 bases for V and 5 bases for J; bases not matched to a gene: 3. This CDR3 is 11 amino acids long. The CDR3: CAWGQAHEQYF. The sequenced part of the CDR3 DNA is TGTGCCTGGGGACAGGCCCACGAG.

With respect to this clone: The CDR3 goes on 3 residues after the read ends, and that part is filled in from the germline J gene. The chain recombines TRBV7-2 with TRBJ2-3, with D possibly matching TRBD2 (6 bases). The CDR3 consists of 13 residues. CDR1 and CDR2 from the germline V gene are SGHTA and FQGNSA. V was clipped by 5 bases and J by 4 bases, with 10 bases between them. The CDR3 reads CASSQRVADTQYF. Partial CDR3 DNA: TGTGCCAGCAGCCAGCGGGTAGCAGATACG.

CDR3 bases read: TGCAGTGCTAGAGGGACTAGCGGGAGGGCCGCGGAGACC. This gives the protein CSARGTSGRAAET. In full, the CDR3 reads CSARGTSGRAAETQYF. The gene calls are TRBV20-1 and TRBJ2-5; 15 bases line up with TRBD2. With the read ending 3 residues before the CDR3 end, the germline J gene is used to fill in that end. V lost 1 base and J lost 5; bases outside the gene matches: 5. The CDR3 loop spans 16 amino acids. CDR1 and CDR2 (germline): DFQATT, SNEGSKA (reference sequence).

Comments on this clone: Read coverage stops 3 residues before the CDR3 terminus; the germline J gene supplies the remainder. The chain has TRBV20-1 and TRBJ2-5, with 12 bases lining up with TRBD2. Trimming took 3 bases from V and 3 from J; bases not matched to a gene: 14. Germline lookup yields CDR1 DFQATT and CDR2 SNEGSKA (reference sequence). The CDR3 sequence is 18 residues long. CDR3 region: CSASFASGGGILEETQYF. The DNA read from the CDR3 is TGCAGTGCTAGTTTCGCTAGCGGGGGGGGGATCCTTGAAGAGACC.

Of note for this clone: The read stops 3 residues short of the end of the CDR3; the missing end is completed from the germline J gene. V is TRBV7-9 and J is TRBJ1-2; D is undetermined. Per the germline V gene, CDR1 is SEHNR and CDR2 is FQNEAQ (reference sequence). The CDR3 runs to 15 residues. CDR3 in amino acids: CASSFFSGRGGDYTF. The part of the CDR3 DNA that was read is TGTGCCAGCAGCTTTTTTAGCGGGAGAGGTGGAGAC.

Turning to this clone: The sequence runs out 3 residues before the end of the CDR3; the remainder is reconstructed from the germline J gene. The chain has TRBV5-3 and TRBJ2-7; 11 nucleotides agree with TRBD2. TRBV5-3 falls under the ORF class, with uncertain function. The CDR3 has 15 residues. Trimming removed 5 bases from V and 5 bases from J; junction bases left unmatched: 9. The covered CDR3 bases are TGTGCCAGAAGTCTCGGTAGCGGGAGGGTCAACGAG. Amino acid sequence: CARSLGSGRVNE. The entire CDR3 protein reads CARSLGSGRVNEQYF.

On this clone itself: The CDR3 end lies 3 residues beyond the end of the read and is filled in from the germline J gene. Other DNA sequences of this sample code for an identical CDR3. The chain employs TRBV20-1 and TRBJ2-5, with 7 bases aligning to TRBD1. The CDR3 extends over 16 amino acids. Germline CDR1 reads DFQATT; CDR2 reads SNEGSKA (reference sequence). The covered CDR3 bases are TGCAGTGCTAGAGACCTGGCGGACAGGAGCCTCCGCACC. As protein: CSARDLADRSLRT. The CDR3 as a whole reads CSARDLADRSLRTQYF.

The CDR3 here is CASSPGHGGDGYTF. The DNA read from the CDR3 is TGCGCCAGCAGCCCTGGACACGGAGGTGATGGC. The chain carries TRBV5-1 and TRBJ1-2; the D gene is possibly TRBD1 (5 bases). The read gets to within 3 residues of the CDR3 end, and the germline J gene fills in the rest. The CDR3 length is 14 residues. The V end lost 4 bases, the J end lost 6 bases, and 16 bases lay between the germline ends. In germline, CDR1 is SGHRS, CDR2 YFSETQ.

As concerns this clone: The CDR3 end is not reached by the read, which stops 3 residues before it; the germline J gene fills it in. The chain employs TRBV12-3 or TRBV12-4 and TRBJ2-2, with D unclear. V lost 7 bases, J lost 5 bases, and 8 bases lay in between. The length of the CDR3 is 12 residues. The CDR3 spells CASTSVTGELFF. The sequenced part of the CDR3 DNA is TGTGCCAGCACATCGGTGACCGGGGAG.

As regards this clone: Coverage ceases 3 residues before the CDR3 finishes, and the germline J gene fills in the end. J is TRBJ2-5 and V is TRBV2; 10 positions match TRBD2. This CDR3 spans 16 amino acids. J gave up 0 bases and V 4 bases, and 5 bases lay outside the gene matches. Germline CDR1 and CDR2: SNHLY and FYNNEI. CDR3 DNA (partial): TGTGCCAGCAGTGCACCACTAGCGGGGCACCAAGAGACC. Protein sequence: CASSAPLAGHQET. In full, the CDR3 is CASSAPLAGHQETQYF.

CDR3 DNA (partial): TGTGCCAGCAGCGACCTGCGGGGGTCCCACAATGAG. It codes for CASSDLRGSHNE. The entire CDR3 is CASSDLRGSHNEQFF. The V and J genes are TRBV11-1 and TRBJ2-1, with 7 nucleotides matching TRBD2. The CDR3 goes on 3 residues after the read ends, and that part is filled in from the germline J gene. Germline V gives CDR1 SGHAT, CDR2 FQDESV (reference sequence). The CDR3 is 15 amino acids. V lost 5 bases to trimming and J lost 5 bases; unmatched junction nucleotides: 9.

About this clone itself: The CDR3 end is not reached by the read, which stops 3 residues before it; the germline J gene fills it in. The V and J genes are TRBV7-9 and TRBJ1-2, with 9 bases matching TRBD1. This CDR3 is built from 15 residues. CDR1 and CDR2 (germline): SEHNR, FQNEAQ (reference sequence). The CDR3 bases that were read are TGTGCCAGCAGCTTAGGATGGGACAGGGCAGATACC. It encodes CASSLGWDRADT. The full CDR3 reads CASSLGWDRADTYTF.

Worth noting for this clone: The read terminates 3 residues before the CDR3 end, so the remaining end is supplied by the germline J gene. The chain couples TRBV30 to TRBJ1-2; D may be TRBD1 (5 bases). Germline CDR1 is GTSNPN and CDR2 is SVGIG (reference sequence). CDR3 length: 12 amino acids. CDR3 DNA, as far as it was read: TGTGCCTGGGGGGCAAGCACAGATACC. Translation: CAWGASTDT. The entire CDR3 reads CAWGASTDTYTF.

Worth noting for this clone: With the read ending 3 residues before the CDR3 end, the germline J gene is used to fill in that end. The chain uses TRBV5-1 and TRBJ1-6; possibly TRBD1 for D (6 bases). This CDR3 is 14 amino acids long. V lost 7 bases, J lost 6 bases, and 14 bases lay in between. Germline values: CDR1 SGHRS, CDR2 YFSETQ. CDR3 loop: CASRQGFGNSPLHF. The covered CDR3 bases are TGCGCCAGCCGGCAGGGGTTTGGTAATTCACCC.

Concerning this clone itself: The DNA ends 3 residues before the CDR3 does, and the rest of the CDR3 is filled in from the germline J gene. This chain connects TRBV20-1 to TRBJ2-1, with no clear D. Germline V gene sequence: CDR1 DFQATT, CDR2 SNEGSKA (reference sequence). This CDR3 is 15 amino acids long. V was trimmed by 0 bases and J by 0 bases, leaving 9 bases between them. The CDR3 spells CSARDFLSSYNEQFF. The covered CDR3 bases are TGCAGTGCTAGAGACTTCCTTAGCTCCTACAATGAG.

As to this clone: The read finishes 3 residues shy of the CDR3 end, and the germline J gene is used to complete it. The chain uses TRBV13 and TRBJ2-7; D unclear. The germline CDR1 and CDR2 sequences are PRHDT and FYEKMQ (reference sequence). V lost 3 bases to trimming and J lost 2 bases, with 8 bases between them. The CDR3 has 13 residues. CDR3 bases read: TGTGCCAGCAGCTTGGCCAGTGCCTACGAG. Its translation is CASSLASAYE. The entire CDR3 protein is CASSLASAYEQYF.

As for this clone: The read finishes 3 residues shy of the CDR3 end, and the germline J gene is used to complete it. This rearrangement joins TRBV6-1 to TRBJ2-7, with D possibly matching TRBD2 (5 bases). Germline V CDR1 and CDR2: MNHNS, SASEGT. V was cut by 1 base and J by 1 base, with 17 bases left in between. The CDR3 has 17 residues. The CDR3 sequence is CASSEVYRGRFSYEQYF. The part of the CDR3 DNA that was read is TGTGCCAGCAGTGAAGTTTATCGGGGTAGGTTTTCCTACGAG.